This section outlines one T cell receptor (beta chain) sequence together with its context. What it recognizes is unknown. This CDR3 comprises 15 residues. In germline, CDR1 is SGHDT, CDR2 YYEEEE. V lost 4 bases and J 4 bases, leaving 17 bases between the germline ends. Assay: immunoSEQ multiplex PCR; the TCRdb copy retains only in-frame clones and omits some. The sample holds over 110,000 clones, more than 85% seen once. The entry originates in a study of cytomegalovirus exposure and HLA in healthy donors. Study-level findings and limits: First-cohort TCR clusters tended to co-occur in the approximately 120 validation repertoires, a later analysis found. Cytomegalovirus-associated status was assigned to fewer than 200 TCR beta chains. While the bulk of TCR sequences proved rare, some public TCRs turned up in many donors.

Sample: PBMCs. The chain links TRBV5-6 to TRBJ1-2, with a possible D match to TRBD1 (6 bases). The source is a man younger than 30 in good health and CMV-seropositive. CDR3 loop: CASSKWTVPFYGYTF. CDR3 sequence (DNA): TGTGCCAGCAGCAAATGGACAGTGCCCTTCTATGGCTACACCTTC.